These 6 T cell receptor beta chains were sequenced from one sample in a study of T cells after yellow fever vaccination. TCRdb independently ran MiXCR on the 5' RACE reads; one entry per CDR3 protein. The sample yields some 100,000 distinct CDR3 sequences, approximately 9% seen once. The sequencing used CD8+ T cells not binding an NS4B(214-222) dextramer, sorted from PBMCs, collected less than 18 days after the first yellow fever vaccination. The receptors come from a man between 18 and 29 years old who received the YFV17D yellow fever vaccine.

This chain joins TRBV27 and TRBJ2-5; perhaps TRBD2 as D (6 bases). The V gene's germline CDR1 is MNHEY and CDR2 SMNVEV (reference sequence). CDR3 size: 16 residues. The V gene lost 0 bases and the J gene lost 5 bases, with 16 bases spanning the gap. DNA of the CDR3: TGTGCCAGCAGTTTATCCCTTTCCCTCCGGGGGGAGACCCAGTACTTC. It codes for CASSLSLSLRGETQYF.

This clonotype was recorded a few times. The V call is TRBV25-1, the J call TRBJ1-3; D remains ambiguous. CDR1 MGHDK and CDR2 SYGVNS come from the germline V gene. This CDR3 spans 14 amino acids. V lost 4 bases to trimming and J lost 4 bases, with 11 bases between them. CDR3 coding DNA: TGTGCCAGCAGTGTTCCCGCGGCCGGAAACACCATATATTTT. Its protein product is CASSVPAAGNTIYF.

CDR3 region: CASSLGPSTEAFF. For the CDR3, the DNA is TGTGCCAGCAGCCTCGGCCCGAGCACTGAAGCTTTCTTT. The V call is TRBV11-2, the J call TRBJ1-1, with D unresolved. In germline, CDR1 is SGHAT, CDR2 FQNNGV. The CDR3 has 13 residues. V lost 5 bases and J lost 4, with 11 bases in between.

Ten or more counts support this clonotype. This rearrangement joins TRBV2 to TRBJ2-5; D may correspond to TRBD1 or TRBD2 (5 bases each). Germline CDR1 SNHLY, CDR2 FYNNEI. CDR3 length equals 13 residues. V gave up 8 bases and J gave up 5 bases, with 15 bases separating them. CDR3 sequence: CASSLVWGETQYF. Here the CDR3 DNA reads TGTGCCAGCTCCCTGGTTTGGGGGGAGACCCAGTACTTC.

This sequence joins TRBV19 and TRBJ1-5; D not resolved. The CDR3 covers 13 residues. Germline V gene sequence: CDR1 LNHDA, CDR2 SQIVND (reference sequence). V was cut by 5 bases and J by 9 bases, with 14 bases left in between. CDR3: CASSSRGLRPQHF. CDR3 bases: TGTGCCAGTAGTTCCCGAGGGCTGCGGCCCCAGCATTTT.

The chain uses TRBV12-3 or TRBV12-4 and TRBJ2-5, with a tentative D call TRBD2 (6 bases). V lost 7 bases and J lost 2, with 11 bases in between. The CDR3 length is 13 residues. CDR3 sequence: CASTLRGQETQYF. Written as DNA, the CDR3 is TGTGCCAGCACCCTCCGGGGGCAAGAGACCCAGTACTTC.